Each of the 15 T cell receptor beta chains below was sequenced from the same sample in a study of identical twins. TCRdb reprocessed the 5' RACE reads with MiXCR, giving one entry per CDR3 protein. The sample holds around 140,000 distinct CDR3 sequences, under 4.5% seen once. The specimen sequenced was memory T cells sorted from blood. The receptors were sampled from a man aged 18 to 29 in good health.

The gene calls are TRBV2 and TRBJ1-6; unclear D gene. This CDR3 spans 15 amino acids. V lost 3 bases, J lost 9 bases, and 15 bases lay in between. Germline V gene sequence: CDR1 SNHLY, CDR2 FYNNEI. The CDR3: CASSELSSHGSPLHF. The CDR3 coding sequence is TGTGCCAGCAGTGAGCTCTCGAGCCATGGTTCACCCCTCCACTTT.

This clonotype was recorded many times. This chain connects TRBV20-1 to TRBJ1-6; the D is unclear. The V gene's germline CDR1 is DFQATT and CDR2 SNEGSKA (reference sequence). The CDR3 spans 14 residues. The germline V and J ends were trimmed by 0 bases and 5 bases, with 8 bases remaining between them. The CDR3 DNA reads TGCAGTGCTAGAGATCCACAAAATAATTCACCCCTCCACTTT. Translated, it gives CSARDPQNNSPLHF.

V and J are TRBV9 and TRBJ2-5; a weak D match, TRBD1 (7 bases). Trimming shortened V by 3 bases and J by 4 bases, and 22 bases separated the two germline ends. Germline V gene lookup returns CDR1 SGDLS and CDR2 YYNGEE. The CDR3 is made up of 17 amino acids. The CDR3 DNA follows: TGTGCCAGCAGCGCTCCTAGGAACCAGGGGGGAGTAGAGACCCAGTACTTC. As protein: CASSAPRNQGGVETQYF.

This clonotype was observed at least ten times. The V and J genes are TRBV12-3 or TRBV12-4 and TRBJ1-1; D is unresolved. V shed 4 bases and J shed 8 bases, with 8 bases lying between them. This CDR3 is 11 amino acids long. CDR3 sequence: CASSSAEEAFF. CDR3 nucleotide sequence: TGTGCCAGCAGTTCGGCGGAAGAAGCTTTCTTT.

V and J are TRBV3-1 and TRBJ2-2, with TRBD2 matching over 8 bases. The germline V gene has CDR1 LGHDT and CDR2 YNNKEL (reference sequence). This CDR3 comprises 13 residues. V lost 6 bases, J lost 5 bases, and 2 bases stayed unmatched. CDR3 in DNA: TGTGCCAGCAGGACGGGAGGGACCGGGGAGCTGTTTTTT. Amino acid sequence: CASRTGGTGELFF.

This clonotype was observed a few times. The V gene is TRBV20-1, the J gene TRBJ2-5, with D perhaps matching TRBD2 (5 bases). The germline V gene has CDR1 DFQATT and CDR2 SNEGSKA (reference sequence). V was pared by 4 bases and J by 5 bases, with 11 bases between. The CDR3 is made up of 12 amino acids. CDR3 coding DNA: TGCAGTGCTATGGAGCGAGGGGAGACCCAGTACTTC. Its protein is CSAMERGETQYF.

Only a few counts were recorded for this clonotype. The J gene is TRBJ2-7, the V gene TRBV6-5; D is undetermined. The V gene's germline CDR1 is MNHEY and CDR2 SVGAGI. Trimming shortened V by 6 bases and J by 6 bases, and 12 bases separated the two germline ends. The CDR3 spans 12 residues. The CDR3 bases are TGTGCCAGCAGCTTCACCGGGCGCGAGCAGTACTTC. Translating gives CASSFTGREQYF.

J is TRBJ2-5 and V is TRBV15; D unclear. Germline CDR1 and CDR2: LNHNV and YYDKDF (reference sequence). V was trimmed by 3 bases and J by 5 bases, leaving 10 bases between them. This CDR3 is 13 amino acids long. Here the CDR3 DNA reads TGTGCCACCAGCAGGGATGCGTCGGAGACCCAGTACTTC. This gives the protein CATSRDASETQYF.

This clonotype was counted at least ten times. This chain joins TRBV20-1 and TRBJ1-5, with D hard to call. The CDR3 totals 15 residues. Germline V gene lookup returns CDR1 DFQATT and CDR2 SNEGSKA (reference sequence). The V end was cut by 3 bases, the J end by 1 base, with 13 bases between. The CDR3 DNA sequence: TGCAGTGCTAGCCGGGTTGGGGTCAGCAATCAGCCCCAGCATTTT. It translates to CSASRVGVSNQPQHF.

As for this clonotype: A read error is possible here, since a much larger clone lies one base away. The gene calls are TRBV6-1 and TRBJ2-7; no definite D call. The CDR3 is 13 residues long. V was shortened by 0 bases and J by 2 bases, with 5 bases between the two germline ends. Germline CDR1 MNHNS, CDR2 SASEGT. CDR3 protein: CASSEAAAYEQYF. CDR3 in DNA: TGTGCCAGCAGTGAAGCGGCGGCCTACGAGCAGTACTTC.

This clonotype was seen more than once but under ten times. This chain connects TRBV19 to TRBJ1-2, with D unresolved. Deletions cut 6 bases from V and 0 bases from J, with 14 bases between. The CDR3 consists of 15 residues. Per the germline V gene, CDR1 is LNHDA and CDR2 is SQIVND (reference sequence). CDR3 protein: CASRSGMAANYGYTF. CDR3 nucleotides: TGTGCCAGTAGGAGCGGGATGGCGGCTAACTATGGCTACACCTTC. Based on the CDR3 plus reference TRBV19 and TRBJ1-2, the full variable domain is DGGITQSPKYLFRKEGQNVTLSCEQNLNHDAMYWYRQDPGQGLRLIYYSQIVNDFQKGDIAEGYSVSREKKESFPLTVTSAQKNPTAFYLCASRSGMAANYGYTFGSGTRLTVV.

Ten or more counts support this clonotype. The V and J genes are TRBV11-2 and TRBJ2-1, with 7 bases identical to TRBD2. The germline V gene has CDR1 SGHAT and CDR2 FQNNGV. The CDR3 totals 17 residues. Losses at the gene ends were 2 bases for V and 7 bases for J; bases not matched to a gene: 14. This CDR3 is CASSLLVGGSSGNEQFF. CDR3 DNA: TGTGCCAGCAGCTTATTGGTCGGCGGGAGCTCGGGGAATGAGCAGTTCTTC.

This clonotype was observed many times. The chain joins TRBV7-2 to TRBJ2-3; D may be TRBD1 or TRBD2 (5 bases each). V was pared by 5 bases and J by 2 bases, with 20 bases between. The germline CDR1 and CDR2 sequences are SGHTA and FQGNSA. CDR3 length: 17 amino acids. This CDR3 reads CASSAHPRGSTTDTQYF. The DNA of the CDR3 is TGTGCCAGCAGCGCCCACCCCCGGGGCTCCACCACAGATACGCAGTATTTT.

This clonotype was counted at least ten times. This chain connects TRBV6-2 or TRBV6-3 to TRBJ2-7, with 9 bases that match TRBD2. This CDR3 is built from 13 residues. Germline assignment: CDR1 MNHEY and CDR2 SVGEGT. The V segment lost 6 bases and the J segment 7 bases; nucleotides outside the gene matches: 7. The CDR3 is CASRVAGEREQYF. The DNA for the CDR3 is TGTGCCAGCAGGGTAGCGGGAGAGCGGGAGCAGTACTTC.

The table lists this clonotype with many counts. V and J are TRBV5-1 and TRBJ2-7; 11 bases are a match to TRBD1. The germline gives CDR1 SGHRS, CDR2 YFSETQ. V was pared by 7 bases and J by 6 bases, with 12 bases of the junction left unmatched. This CDR3 comprises 15 residues. CDR3 sequence (DNA): TGCGCCAGCCGGAGGGACAGGGGGTTTCACTGCGAGCAGTACTTC. Protein product: CASRRDRGFHCEQYF.